The 29 T cell receptor beta chains given below trace back to one sample, sequenced in a study of cytomegalovirus exposure and HLA in healthy donors. This table comes from immunoSEQ multiplex PCR, and its TCRdb copy is limited to in-frame clones, with some not included. The profile shows under 250,000 clones, around nine tenths of them singletons. Input material: PBMCs. The receptors stem from a man aged 18 to 29 in good health and CMV-seronegative.

The chain is built from TRBV11-3 and TRBJ2-3; a weak D match, TRBD2 (5 bases). CDR1 is SGHNT, CDR2 YENEEA, per germline. The CDR3 loop spans 13 amino acids. Trimming removed 3 bases at V and 5 bases at J, with 9 bases between. CDR3 nucleotide sequence: TGTGCCAGCAGCTTTACCCGGGGAGATACGCAGTATTTT. Its protein product is CASSFTRGDTQYF.

The chain is built from TRBV27 and TRBJ1-5, with 7 bases that match TRBD1. The V segment lost 2 bases and the J segment 4 bases; nucleotides outside the gene matches: 2. The CDR3 totals 14 residues. Germline CDR1 and CDR2: MNHEY and SMNVEV (reference sequence). The CDR3 loop reads CASSLAQGNQPQHF. The CDR3 DNA sequence: TGTGCCAGCAGTTTAGCACAGGGGAATCAGCCCCAGCATTTT.

This clone was found a few times. The chain recombines TRBV7-9 with TRBJ1-1; 9 bases agree with TRBD1. Trimming at V came to 5 bases and at J to 8 bases, leaving 12 bases not matched to a gene. This CDR3 is built from 15 residues. Per germline, CDR1 SEHNR and CDR2 FQNEAQ (reference sequence). For the CDR3, the DNA is TGTGCCAGCAGCCGACAACAAACAGGGGGCGAAGAAGCTTTCTTT. Translation: CASSRQQTGGEEAFF.

The CDR3 loop is CASTSDMSWETQYF. The CDR3 nucleotides are TGTGCCAGCACCTCTGACATGTCGTGGGAGACCCAGTACTTC. This chain joins TRBV28 and TRBJ2-5; D is undetermined. The CDR3 runs to 14 residues. Per the germline V gene, CDR1 is MDHEN and CDR2 is SYDVKM. V was pared by 7 bases and J by 5 bases, with 17 bases between.

This chain links TRBV14 with TRBJ1-5, with a possible D match to TRBD1 (5 bases). The germline V and J ends were trimmed by 2 bases and 7 bases, with 15 bases remaining between them. The CDR3 is 15 residues long. Germline V gene sequence: CDR1 SGHDN, CDR2 FVKESK. The DNA of the CDR3 is TGTGCCAGCAGCCAAAGAAGGAGGGGCGGACAGCCCCAGCATTTT. Translation gives CASSQRRRGGQPQHF. Full variable domain (rest looked up from reference TRBV14 and TRBJ1-5): EAGVTQFPSHSVIEKGQTVTLRCDPISGHDNLYWYRRVMGKEIKFLLHFVKESKQDESGMPNNRFLAERTGGTYSTLKVQPAELEDSGVYFCASSQRRRGGQPQHFGDGTRLSIL.

The V call is TRBV11-2, the J call TRBJ2-7; 9 bases fit TRBD2. The CDR3 is made up of 15 amino acids. V was pared by 1 base and J by 5 bases, with 6 bases of the junction left unmatched. Germline-derived CDR1 and CDR2 are SGHAT and FQNNGV. CDR3 loop: CASSLGASGIHEQYF. CDR3 nucleotide sequence: TGTGCCAGCAGCTTAGGGGCTAGCGGGATTCACGAGCAGTACTTC.

This clone was seen a single time. This sequence joins TRBV30 and TRBJ2-7, with 9 nucleotides matching TRBD1. CDR3 length equals 13 residues. Germline V gives CDR1 GTSNPN, CDR2 SVGIG (reference sequence). V trimming: 3 bases; J trimming: 5 bases; junction bases outside the gene matches: 5. This chain's CDR3 is CAWSRQGGHEQYF. The CDR3 nucleotides read TGTGCCTGGAGCAGACAGGGGGGTCACGAGCAGTACTTC.

The chain combines TRBV4-1 with TRBJ2-1; 11 nucleotides agree with TRBD2. The CDR3 spans 17 residues. V lost 4 bases to trimming and J lost 6 bases; unmatched junction nucleotides: 11. Germline CDR1 and CDR2: MGHRA and YSYEKL. The CDR3 sequence is CASSRDSGGGFGNEQFF. CDR3 DNA sequence: TGCGCCAGCAGCCGGGATAGCGGGGGGGGCTTCGGCAATGAGCAGTTCTTC.

This chain joins TRBV15 and TRBJ2-3; TRBD1 is a possible D gene (5 bases). The CDR3 contains 14 residues. The ends were cut back, 1 base at V and 3 bases at J, with 8 bases in the middle. Germline V lookup: CDR1 LNHNV, CDR2 YYDKDF (reference sequence). The CDR3 region has the DNA TGTGCCACCAGCAGAGTTGACAGAACAGATACGCAGTATTTT. Its protein is CATSRVDRTDTQYF.

The chain joins TRBV19 to TRBJ2-6; D is uncertain. The CDR3 has 14 amino acids. Between the trimmed V and J ends, which lost 7 bases and 4 bases, there was a span of 11 bases. Looked up from germline, CDR1 is LNHDA and CDR2 is SQIVND (reference sequence). The DNA of the CDR3 is TGTGCCAGTATTGGCAAGTCGGGGGCCAACGTCCTGACTTTC. Translated, it gives CASIGKSGANVLTF.

This rearrangement joins TRBV19 to TRBJ2-5; 9 nucleotides line up with TRBD1. Germline V gene data show CDR1 as LNHDA and CDR2 as SQIVND (reference sequence). Trimming removed 3 bases from V and 5 bases from J; junction bases left unmatched: 1. The length of the CDR3 is 13 residues. DNA of the CDR3: TGTGCCAGTAGTATGGGGACAGGGGAGACCCAGTACTTC. It specifies CASSMGTGETQYF.

The rearrangement joins TRBV28 to TRBJ1-2; unclear D gene. The CDR3 contains 11 residues. V gave up 1 base and J gave up 7 bases, with 4 bases separating them. In germline, CDR1 is MDHEN, CDR2 SYDVKM. The CDR3 here is CASSLYLGYTF. CDR3 sequence (DNA): TGTGCCAGCAGTTTATATCTTGGCTACACCTTC.

The CDR3 DNA is TGTGCCAGTGAGGGGGGGACAGGGCTCGGCGAGCAGTACTTC. Its translation is CASEGGTGLGEQYF. The chain has TRBV19 and TRBJ2-7; 9 bases align to TRBD1. The V gene end was trimmed by 8 bases and the J gene end by 6 bases; junction bases not matched to a gene: 11. CDR3 length: 14 residues. Germline lookup yields CDR1 LNHDA and CDR2 SQIVND (reference sequence). The full variable domain, with the rest looked up from reference TRBV19 and TRBJ2-7, is DGGITQSPKYLFRKEGQNVTLSCEQNLNHDAMYWYRQDPGQGLRLIYYSQIVNDFQKGDIAEGYSVSREKKESFPLTVTSAQKNPTAFYLCASEGGTGLGEQYFGPGTRLTVT.

The chain employs TRBV10-3 and TRBJ2-3, with D perhaps matching TRBD2 (7 bases). CDR1 and CDR2 (germline): ENHRY, SYGVKD. This CDR3 has 17 residues. V was clipped by 0 bases and J by 1 base, with 14 bases between them. The CDR3 DNA follows: TGTGCCATCAGTGAGTCGAGGGAGGGGGGGCGCACAGATACGCAGTATTTT. This gives the protein CAISESREGGRTDTQYF.

This clone has a handful of counts. This sequence joins TRBV7-9 and TRBJ2-7; unclear D gene. The V and J ends lost 2 bases and 3 bases respectively, with 5 bases between them. The CDR3 has 12 residues. Germline V gene lookup returns CDR1 SEHNR and CDR2 FQNEAQ (reference sequence). CDR3 coding DNA: TGTGCCAGCAGCTTACCCTACTACGAGCAGTACTTC. Translated, it gives CASSLPYYEQYF.

This rearrangement joins TRBV2 to TRBJ1-1; D might be TRBD1 (6 bases). Germline lookup yields CDR1 SNHLY and CDR2 FYNNEI. The V and J ends lost 4 bases and 4 bases respectively, with 16 bases between them. CDR3 size: 15 residues. The CDR3 spells CASSVSRGSTTEAFF. The CDR3 nucleotides are TGTGCCAGCAGTGTTTCCAGGGGTAGCACCACTGAAGCTTTCTTT.

The CDR3 is CASSPTGLNQPQHF. The CDR3 DNA is TGTGCCAGCTCCCCGACAGGTCTGAATCAGCCCCAGCATTTT. This sequence joins TRBV18 and TRBJ1-5, with a tentative D call TRBD1 (6 bases). CDR3 length equals 14 residues. Germline V lookup: CDR1 KGHSH, CDR2 LQKENI. With 6 bases removed from V and 4 bases from J, the gap between germline ends came to 13 bases.

The chain employs TRBV11-2 and TRBJ2-3; TRBD2 matches at 15 bases. With V trimmed by 5 bases and J by 8 bases, 14 bases remained unmatched. Germline V gene data show CDR1 as SGHAT and CDR2 as FQNNGV. CDR3 length: 18 amino acids. The CDR3 reads CASSPSGTSGGSYTTQYF. DNA of the CDR3: TGTGCCAGCAGCCCCTCGGGGACTAGCGGGGGGTCCTACACTACGCAGTATTTT.

V gene TRBV19 combines with J gene TRBJ2-1, with 7 bases identical to TRBD2. The CDR3 spans 16 residues. CDR1 and CDR2 (germline): LNHDA, SQIVND (reference sequence). V was pared by 3 bases and J by 8 bases, with 13 bases of the junction left unmatched. CDR3 region: CASSIWLAARGDEQFF. The DNA for the CDR3 is TGTGCCAGTAGTATCTGGCTAGCGGCCAGAGGTGATGAGCAGTTCTTC. The whole variable domain, remainder taken from reference TRBV19 and TRBJ2-1, is DGGITQSPKYLFRKEGQNVTLSCEQNLNHDAMYWYRQDPGQGLRLIYYSQIVNDFQKGDIAEGYSVSREKKESFPLTVTSAQKNPTAFYLCASSIWLAARGDEQFFGPGTRLTVL.

V gene TRBV7-2 combines with J gene TRBJ2-7, with TRBD1 identical over 7 bases. Germline V gene sequence: CDR1 SGHTA, CDR2 FQGNSA. Losses at the gene ends were 5 bases for V and 4 bases for J; bases not matched to a gene: 8. The CDR3 is 14 amino acids. The CDR3 loop reads CASSRGRGTYEQYF. CDR3 nucleotide sequence: TGTGCCAGCAGCCGAGGCAGGGGGACGTACGAGCAGTACTTC.

This clone showed up just once. This rearrangement joins TRBV18 to TRBJ1-1; TRBD1 aligns across 7 bases. Germline assignment: CDR1 KGHSH and CDR2 LQKENI. Germline trimming cut 3 bases from V and 2 bases from J; bases unmatched to any gene: 9. The CDR3 runs 16 residues. The CDR3 nucleotides are TGTGCCAGCTCACCTCAAGGGACAGTGGAAAACACTGAAGCTTTCTTT. This gives the protein CASSPQGTVENTEAFF.

V is TRBV5-1 and J is TRBJ2-5; D may be TRBD2 (6 bases). The V gene lost 4 bases and the J gene lost 2 bases, with 15 bases spanning the gap. CDR1 and CDR2 from the germline V gene are SGHRS and YFSETQ. The CDR3 has 15 residues. The CDR3 protein is CASSPGGDSQETQYF. The CDR3 bases are TGCGCCAGCAGCCCGGGCGGGGACTCTCAAGAGACCCAGTACTTC.

This clone turned up a few times. The rearrangement uses TRBV2 and TRBJ2-7; D uncertain. This CDR3 comprises 14 residues. With 7 bases removed from V and 4 bases from J, the gap between germline ends came to 17 bases. Germline loops: CDR1 SNHLY, CDR2 FYNNEI. The CDR3 nucleotides read TGTGCCAGCACCAAGTCCGCGACCGGGTACGAGCAGTACTTC. As protein: CASTKSATGYEQYF.

This chain joins TRBV28 and TRBJ2-3; 7 bases line up with TRBD2. The CDR3 runs to 15 residues. Per germline, CDR1 MDHEN and CDR2 SYDVKM. Unmatched junction bases numbered 11, after V lost 5 bases and J lost 6 bases. CDR3 amino acids: CASSPGTIHADTQYF. The CDR3 DNA follows: TGTGCCAGCAGTCCCGGGACTATACACGCCGATACGCAGTATTTT.

This clone has a handful of counts. This sequence joins TRBV2 and TRBJ1-5; D is uncertain. The CDR3 loop spans 14 amino acids. CDR1 is SNHLY, CDR2 FYNNEI, per germline. The germline V and J ends were trimmed by 8 bases and 2 bases, with 13 bases remaining between them. The CDR3 loop is CASRDAPGNQPQHF. The CDR3 bases are TGTGCCAGCCGGGATGCTCCGGGCAATCAGCCCCAGCATTTT.

The rearrangement joins TRBV9 to TRBJ1-1; 7 bases line up with TRBD1. The CDR3 is 15 amino acids. The V and J ends lost 4 bases and 0 bases, in that order; junction bases with no gene match: 6. Germline V gene data show CDR1 as SGDLS and CDR2 as YYNGEE. The CDR3 protein is CASSIGQVMNTEAFF. The CDR3 DNA sequence: TGTGCCAGCAGCATCGGACAGGTCATGAACACTGAAGCTTTCTTT.

Turning to this clone: This CDR3 is also generated by other DNA sequences in the sample. The J gene is TRBJ2-1, the V gene TRBV7-2; possibly TRBD2 for D (6 bases). The V gene's germline CDR1 is SGHTA and CDR2 FQGNSA. Trimming removed 3 bases from V and 0 bases from J, with 6 bases in between. The CDR3 is 14 residues long. This CDR3 is CASSLGLSYNEQFF. The CDR3 DNA sequence: TGTGCCAGCAGCTTGGGACTCTCCTACAATGAGCAGTTCTTC.

The chain couples TRBV18 to TRBJ2-1, with TRBD2 matching 10 bases. V was clipped by 3 bases and J by 10 bases; unmatched bases: 6. The CDR3 is 14 residues long. Per the germline V gene, CDR1 is KGHSH and CDR2 is LQKENI. The CDR3 DNA reads TGTGCCAGCTCACCTAGCGGGGGGCCATGGGAGCAGTTCTTC. This codes for CASSPSGGPWEQFF.

The rearrangement joins TRBV5-1 to TRBJ2-7; TRBD2 might be the D (5 bases). From germline, CDR1 is SGHRS and CDR2 YFSETQ. The V end was cut by 5 bases, the J end by 0 bases, with 21 bases between. The CDR3 is made up of 17 amino acids. As DNA, the CDR3 is TGCGCCAGCAGTTTTTTCCCCCCGGCTCGGGGCTCCTACGAGCAGTACTTC. It translates to CASSFFPPARGSYEQYF.